The 32 T cell receptor beta chains given below trace back to one sample, sequenced in a study of T cell repertoires in cytomegalovirus infection. TCRdb re-called the reads with MiXCR, one entry per CDR3 protein. The sample shows around 300,000 distinct CDR3 sequences, 25% of them seen only once. Their cognate antigens are unknown. Sequencing used cultured PBMCs, obtained from culture after CMV antigen stimulation. All receptors come from a human donor in good health (CMV status not recorded). Some clones in this sample may be carry-over from other donors' samples.

The rearrangement joins TRBV2 to TRBJ2-7; no reliable D call. In germline, CDR1 is SNHLY, CDR2 FYNNEI. Deletions cut 2 bases from V and 0 bases from J, with 11 bases between. The CDR3 runs to 15 residues. CDR3: CASSERQLSSYEQYF. The CDR3 region has the DNA TGTGCCAGCAGTGAAAGGCAATTAAGCTCCTACGAGCAGTACTTC.

CDR3 DNA sequence: TGTGCCAGCAGCCGACAAAGCTATGGCTACACCTTC. Translation gives CASSRQSYGYTF. The J gene is TRBJ1-2, the V gene TRBV7-9; D unclear. Trimming stripped 5 bases from V and 4 bases from J, with 8 bases between. The germline gives CDR1 SEHNR, CDR2 FQNEAQ (reference sequence). This CDR3 has 12 residues.

The chain recombines TRBV20-1 with TRBJ2-1; no firm D call. V was shortened by 4 bases and J by 8 bases, with 9 bases between the two germline ends. This CDR3 contains 11 residues. The germline V gene encodes CDR1 DFQATT and CDR2 SNEGSKA (reference sequence). The CDR3: CSANDLDEQFF. The CDR3, as DNA: TGCAGTGCTAATGATCTAGATGAGCAGTTCTTC.

This clonotype showed up many times. The chain links TRBV5-1 to TRBJ2-1, with TRBD2 matching 15 bases. In germline, CDR1 is SGHRS, CDR2 YFSETQ. This CDR3 has 17 residues. The junction had 11 bases not matched to a gene; V was cut back by 4 bases and J by 9 bases. Here the CDR3 DNA reads TGCGCCAGCAGCCCCGGGACTAGCGGGAGGCCGACCGCTGAGCAGTTCTTC. Its protein is CASSPGTSGRPTAEQFF.

V and J are TRBV7-6 and TRBJ2-7; D remains unclear. Trimming left V 4 bases short and J 1 base short, with 8 bases between. Germline-derived CDR1 and CDR2 are SGHVS and FNYEAQ. The CDR3 is made up of 13 amino acids. Written as DNA, the CDR3 is TGTGCCAGCAGCTCCCCCCAATCCTACGAGCAGTACTTC. Its translation: CASSSPQSYEQYF.

This clonotype was found many times. The V gene is TRBV7-2, the J gene TRBJ2-3; 16 bases are shared with TRBD2. Germline assignment: CDR1 SGHTA and CDR2 FQGNSA. With V trimmed by 4 bases and J by 4 bases, 8 bases remained unmatched. The CDR3 has 18 amino acids. The CDR3 sequence: CASSSPGTSGRGSDTQYF. CDR3 bases: TGTGCCAGCAGCTCGCCCGGGACTAGCGGGAGGGGATCAGATACGCAGTATTTT.

This clonotype has only a few counts. The rearrangement links TRBV5-1 to TRBJ2-2, with no clear D. This CDR3 contains 13 residues. Trimming cost V 1 base and J 6 bases, with 7 bases left between them. Germline CDR1 is SGHRS and CDR2 is YFSETQ. Here the CDR3 reads CASSLSEAGELFF. CDR3 in DNA: TGCGCCAGCAGCTTGTCCGAAGCCGGGGAGCTGTTTTTT.

The chain has TRBV7-2 and TRBJ2-7; 9 bases fit TRBD2. The CDR3 runs 16 residues. The V segment lost 4 bases and the J segment 3 bases; nucleotides outside the gene matches: 10. Per germline, CDR1 SGHTA and CDR2 FQGNSA. CDR3 residues: CASSWGGRLAVYEQYF. CDR3 nucleotide sequence: TGTGCCAGCAGCTGGGGGGGACGACTAGCGGTCTACGAGCAGTACTTC.

This clonotype was detected ten times or more. This chain joins TRBV7-2 and TRBJ2-5, with 9 bases lining up with TRBD2. Germline loops: CDR1 SGHTA, CDR2 FQGNSA. The CDR3 sequence is 16 residues long. J was trimmed by 3 bases and V by 4 bases; bases with no gene match: 9. DNA of the CDR3: TGTGCCAGCAGCTCATTAGCGGGAGCGGCTGAAGAGACCCAGTACTTC. Translation gives CASSSLAGAAEETQYF.

The chain recombines TRBV7-2 with TRBJ2-3; 9 bases align to TRBD2. CDR3 length equals 18 residues. CDR1 and CDR2 (germline): SGHTA, FQGNSA. Trimming cost V 1 base and J 1 base; bases outside gene matches: 9. The CDR3 nucleotides are TGTGCCAGCAGCTTAGGATGGGGGGGCGGGGGGGGCACAGATACGCAGTATTTT. Translating gives CASSLGWGGGGGTDTQYF.

This chain joins TRBV19 and TRBJ1-5; tentatively, D is TRBD1 (6 bases). Germline V gene sequence: CDR1 LNHDA, CDR2 SQIVND (reference sequence). CDR3 length: 17 amino acids. The ends were cut back, 5 bases at V and 0 bases at J, with 17 bases in the middle. The CDR3 loop is CASSHFWSGDSNQPQHF. The CDR3 DNA sequence: TGTGCCAGTAGTCATTTTTGGTCAGGGGATAGCAATCAGCCCCAGCATTTT.

V is TRBV7-2 and J is TRBJ2-1; the D gene is possibly TRBD2 (6 bases). The CDR3 runs 16 residues. V lost 5 bases and J lost 9, with 23 bases in between. Germline CDR1 is SGHTA and CDR2 is FQGNSA. The DNA for the CDR3 is TGTGCCAGCAGCGCGGACCCGGGACTTATGACGGGTGAGCAGTTCTTC. Translated: CASSADPGLMTGEQFF.

The chain combines TRBV7-9 with TRBJ1-1, with 9 bases that match TRBD1. Germline V CDR1 and CDR2: SEHNR, FQNEAQ (reference sequence). The ends lost 5 bases at V and 1 base at J; junction bases unmatched: 5. CDR3 length: 15 amino acids. The CDR3 here is CASSHPGQGNTEAFF. The CDR3 DNA is TGTGCCAGCAGCCATCCGGGACAGGGGAACACTGAAGCTTTCTTT.

The table lists this clonotype with a few counts. V is TRBV12-3 or TRBV12-4 and J is TRBJ2-5; D is ambiguous. With 4 bases removed from V and 5 bases from J, the gap between germline ends came to 8 bases. CDR3 length: 12 amino acids. In DNA form, the CDR3 reads TGTGCCAGCAGTTCGCTAAGGGAGACCCAGTACTTC. Translating gives CASSSLRETQYF.

This clonotype was seen at least ten times. The genes are TRBV7-2 and TRBJ2-3; 7 bases fit TRBD1. In germline, CDR1 is SGHTA, CDR2 FQGNSA. V dropped 6 bases and J dropped 2; count of bases not matched to a gene: 8. This CDR3 region has 15 residues. The CDR3 DNA follows: TGTGCCAGCAGATGGACAGGTGCTATCACAGATACGCAGTATTTT. It yields the protein CASRWTGAITDTQYF. The entire variable domain, with the rest obtained from reference TRBV7-2 and TRBJ2-3, is as follows: GAGVSQSPSNKVTEKGKDVELRCDPISGHTALYWYRQSLGQGLEFLIYFQGNSAPDKSGLPSDRFSAERTGGSVSTLTIQRTQQEDSAVYLCASRWTGAITDTQYFGPGTRLTVL.

This chain connects TRBV11-2 to TRBJ2-7; D not resolved. Germline V gene sequence: CDR1 SGHAT, CDR2 FQNNGV. V lost 0 bases and J 3 bases, leaving 15 bases between the germline ends. This CDR3 comprises 16 residues. The CDR3 nucleotides read TGTGCCAGCAGCTTAGATGGTGGTGCCTTTAACTACGAGCAGTACGTC. This gives the protein CASSLDGGAFNYEQYV.

The chain is built from TRBV18 and TRBJ2-7; D is possibly TRBD1 (5 bases). This CDR3 is built from 15 residues. Trimming removed 6 bases from V and 1 base from J, with 16 bases in between. CDR1 and CDR2 from the germline V gene are KGHSH and LQKENI. In DNA, the CDR3 is TGTGCCAGCTCCCTGGGGCCTGACTCGTCCTACGAGCAGTACTTC. It yields the protein CASSLGPDSSYEQYF.

This chain uses TRBV12-5 with TRBJ1-2, with D unresolved. V was shortened by 5 bases and J by 1 base, with 11 bases between the two germline ends. The CDR3 contains 14 residues. Per the germline V gene, CDR1 is LGHNT and CDR2 is FRNRAP. The CDR3 protein is CASGPRDVNYGYTF. DNA of the CDR3: TGTGCTAGTGGTCCGAGAGACGTTAACTATGGCTACACCTTC. The full variable domain, with the rest looked up from reference TRBV12-5 and TRBJ1-2, is DARVTQTPRHKVTEMGQEVTMRCQPILGHNTVFWYRQTMMQGLELLAYFRNRAPLDDSGMPKDRFSAEMPDATLATLKIQPSEPRDSAVYFCASGPRDVNYGYTFGSGTRLTVV.

The gene calls are TRBV2 and TRBJ2-1; D is possibly TRBD2 (5 bases). Trimming pared 4 bases from V and 0 bases from J, leaving 13 bases between. The germline CDR1 and CDR2 sequences are SNHLY and FYNNEI. The CDR3 sequence is 16 residues long. The CDR3 here is CASSGRGSVSYNEQFF. In DNA form, the CDR3 reads TGTGCCAGCAGTGGGCGAGGGTCGGTCTCCTACAATGAGCAGTTCTTC.

This clonotype has only a few counts. The chain has TRBV20-1 and TRBJ1-2; D is possibly TRBD1 (5 bases). V lost 3 bases, J lost 8 bases, and 10 bases lay in between. The length of the CDR3 is 11 residues. Germline V CDR1 and CDR2: DFQATT, SNEGSKA (reference sequence). The CDR3 region has the DNA TGCAGTGCTAGTACAGGAGGGGGCTACACCTTC. Its translation: CSASTGGGYTF.

This clonotype turned up a few times. This sequence joins TRBV7-2 and TRBJ2-5, with D unclear. This CDR3 spans 15 amino acids. V lost 1 base, J lost 0 bases, and 9 bases lay in between. Germline values: CDR1 SGHTA, CDR2 FQGNSA. The DNA for the CDR3 is TGTGCCAGCAGCTTAGGATTGGTGTACCAAGAGACCCAGTACTTC. Translating gives CASSLGLVYQETQYF.

The genes are TRBV25-1 and TRBJ2-3, with 9 bases aligning to TRBD1. The CDR3 spans 16 residues. The V segment lost 5 bases and the J segment 5 bases; nucleotides outside the gene matches: 11. The germline CDR1 and CDR2 sequences are MGHDK and SYGVNS. The CDR3 here is CASSLLWTGAKDTQYF. In nucleotides, the CDR3 is TGTGCCAGCAGTTTACTCTGGACAGGGGCGAAAGATACGCAGTATTTT. The full variable domain, with the rest looked up from reference TRBV25-1 and TRBJ2-3, is EADIYQTPRYLVIGTGKKITLECSQTMGHDKMYWYQQDPGMELHLIHYSYGVNSTEKGDLSSESTVSRIRTEHFPLTLESARPSHTSQYLCASSLLWTGAKDTQYFGPGTRLTVL.

The rearrangement links TRBV5-6 to TRBJ2-5, with unresolved D. The V gene's germline CDR1 is SGHDT and CDR2 YYEEEE. Deletions cut 2 bases from V and 3 bases from J, with 5 bases between. The CDR3 runs 12 residues. CDR3 in amino acids: CASSLPKETQYF. Written as DNA, the CDR3 is TGTGCCAGCAGCTTACCTAAAGAGACCCAGTACTTC.

CDR3 loop: CASSEASGGFGEQYV. DNA of the CDR3: TGCGCCAGCAGTGAGGCTAGCGGGGGATTTGGGGAGCAGTACGTC. The V and J genes are TRBV10-2 and TRBJ2-7, with TRBD2 matching over 10 bases. CDR3 length equals 15 residues. The V segment lost 2 bases and the J segment 7 bases; nucleotides outside the gene matches: 8. Germline V gene lookup returns CDR1 WSHSY and CDR2 SAAADI.

This clonotype came up a few times. The chain links TRBV11-2 to TRBJ2-2; D not resolved. The CDR3 sequence is 15 residues long. Germline values: CDR1 SGHAT, CDR2 FQNNGV. Trimming took off 1 base at V and 1 base at J, with 7 bases between the two ends. In DNA form, the CDR3 reads TGTGCCAGCAGCTTAGGTGTCAGGAACACCGGGGAGCTGTTTTTT. Translated, it gives CASSLGVRNTGELFF.

This clonotype appeared a few times. This sequence joins TRBV6-1 and TRBJ1-5, with D perhaps TRBD1 (6 bases). The germline V gene encodes CDR1 MNHNS and CDR2 SASEGT. CDR3 length: 15 amino acids. V shed 2 bases and J shed 2 bases, with 10 bases lying between them. The CDR3, as DNA: TGTGCCAGCAGTGAAAACAGGGCGGGCAATCAGCCCCAGCATTTT. Translating gives CASSENRAGNQPQHF.

This clonotype was counted ten times or more. This sequence joins TRBV7-2 and TRBJ2-6; no clear D gene. Trimming removed 4 bases from V and 2 bases from J, with 15 bases in between. This CDR3 comprises 17 residues. The germline gives CDR1 SGHTA, CDR2 FQGNSA. The CDR3 bases are TGTGCCAGCAGCTCCCCGCCTCCAGGAACTGGGGCCAACGTCCTGACTTTC. This gives the protein CASSSPPPGTGANVLTF.

The V and J genes are TRBV28 and TRBJ2-7; tentative D call: TRBD2 (6 bases). CDR3 length: 12 residues. Germline values: CDR1 MDHEN, CDR2 SYDVKM. Trimming stripped 11 bases from V and 7 bases from J, with 18 bases between. The CDR3: CASSSDPWEQYF. The CDR3 DNA reads as TGTGCCTCCTCTAGCGACCCTTGGGAGCAGTACTTC.

This clonotype was picked up many times. V and J are TRBV2 and TRBJ1-6, with D perhaps TRBD1 (5 bases). The CDR3 is 15 residues long. Germline-derived CDR1 and CDR2 are SNHLY and FYNNEI. Trimming took 2 bases from V and 11 from J, leaving 16 bases between them. CDR3 nucleotide sequence: TGTGCCAGCAGTGAATTACCAGGGAGTTTGACACCCCTCCACTTT. Protein product: CASSELPGSLTPLHF.

This clonotype has only one observation. This rearrangement joins TRBV28 to TRBJ1-5; no definite D call. The V end lost 5 bases, the J end lost 6 bases, and 20 bases lay between the germline ends. Germline-derived CDR1 and CDR2 are MDHEN and SYDVKM. This CDR3 has 16 amino acids. In DNA form, the CDR3 reads TGTGCCAGCAGTCCGCCGACAAGTTCGTATTTTCAGCCCCAGCATTTT. This sequence encodes CASSPPTSSYFQPQHF.

V gene TRBV19 combines with J gene TRBJ1-2, with D perhaps TRBD1 (6 bases). Looked up from germline, CDR1 is LNHDA and CDR2 is SQIVND (reference sequence). The CDR3 contains 15 residues. Trimming took off 4 bases at V and 7 bases at J, with 19 bases between the two ends. The CDR3 loop is CASSTDPAGAPGYTF. The CDR3 DNA is TGTGCCAGTAGTACAGATCCGGCAGGGGCGCCTGGCTACACCTTC.

The chain has TRBV10-3 and TRBJ1-4; D is perhaps TRBD1 (6 bases). With 3 bases removed from V and 1 base from J, the gap between germline ends came to 9 bases. CDR3 size: 15 residues. The germline V gene has CDR1 ENHRY and CDR2 SYGVKD. CDR3 sequence (DNA): TGTGCCATCAGTGAAGAGGACAGAACTAATGAAAAACTGTTTTTT. This gives the protein CAISEEDRTNEKLFF.